These 14 T cell receptor beta chains came from one sample sequenced in a study of molecular identifiers for immune sequencing clone quantification. TCRdb ran MiXCR on the PCR reads and lists one entry per CDR3 protein. The sample records about 510,000 distinct CDR3 sequences, roughly 23% being singletons. The sequencing sample was made of naive CD8+ T cells from blood, with Jurkat cell RNA spiked in. Regarding subset: FACS-sorted CD8+CD4-CCR7+CD45RA+ naive T cells. These receptors all stem from a human donor in good health. Some libraries in this study had Jurkat cell RNA spiked in.

This clonotype was picked up a small number of times. The rearrangement joins TRBV12-3 or TRBV12-4 to TRBJ2-2; D is unresolved. Trimming left V 3 bases short and J 1 base short, with 12 bases between. The CDR3 has 16 residues. CDR3: CASSLSSERNTGELFF. As DNA, the CDR3 is TGTGCCAGCAGTTTGTCAAGTGAGCGGAACACCGGGGAGCTGTTTTTT.

V usage is TRBV7-6 and J usage is TRBJ2-7; no clear D gene. The CDR3 consists of 14 residues. V lost 1 base and J 5 bases, leaving 12 bases between the germline ends. Germline assignment: CDR1 SGHVS and CDR2 FNYEAQ. The CDR3 region is CASSLDVLGHEQYF. The DNA for the CDR3 is TGTGCCAGCAGCTTAGATGTTCTCGGTCACGAGCAGTACTTC. The full variable domain, rest sourced from reference TRBV7-6 and TRBJ2-7, is GAGVSQSPRYKVTKRGQDVALRCDPISGHVSLYWYRQALGQGPEFLTYFNYEAQQDKSGLPNDRFSAERPEGSISTLTIQRTEQRDSAMYRCASSLDVLGHEQYFGPGTRLTVT.

The chain carries TRBV29-1 and TRBJ2-6; D is unresolved. V dropped 1 base and J dropped 1 base, with 8 bases sitting between them. This CDR3 has 15 amino acids. Per germline, CDR1 SQVTM and CDR2 ANQGSEA. The CDR3: CSVEGWQSGANVLTF. The CDR3 nucleotides read TGCAGCGTTGAAGGGTGGCAGTCTGGGGCCAACGTCCTGACTTTC. The complete variable domain, with remaining parts taken from reference TRBV29-1 and TRBJ2-6, reads SAVISQKPSRDICQRGTSLTIQCQVDSQVTMMFWYRQQPGQSLTLIATANQGSEATYESGFVIDKFPISRPNLTFSTLTVSNMSPEDSSIYLCSVEGWQSGANVLTFGAGSRLTVL.

With respect to this clonotype: This could be a read error, since a much larger clone is one nucleotide away. This chain links TRBV7-9 with TRBJ2-7; tentatively, D is TRBD1 (6 bases). This CDR3 is 14 amino acids long. CDR1 is SEHNR, CDR2 FQNEAQ, per germline (reference sequence). Between the trimmed V and J ends, which lost 5 bases and 5 bases, there was a span of 16 bases. The CDR3 nucleotides are TGTGCCAGCAGCCCACTCGGACAGACCCACGAGCAGTACTTC. Translated: CASSPLGQTHEQYF.

This clonotype was detected only a few times. A read error may explain this, as a much larger clone is one base away. This rearrangement joins TRBV4-3 to TRBJ2-7, with D hard to call. The CDR3 is 15 residues long. CDR1 is LGHNA, CDR2 YSLEER, per germline. CDR3: CASSQLRSDRYGQYF. CDR3 nucleotides: TGCGCCAGCAGCCAACTACGGTCGGACCGTTACGGGCAGTACTTC.

With regard to this clonotype: No conserved phenylalanine or tryptophan is present at the end of the CDR3, so a read error is the likely explanation. The J gene is TRBJ1-2, the V gene TRBV4-3, with D perhaps TRBD1 (5 bases). V was pared by 0 bases and J by 3 bases, with 11 bases between. CDR3 length: 15 amino acids. The V gene's germline CDR1 is LGHNA and CDR2 YSLEER. The CDR3: CASSQDFLGDYGYTS. For the CDR3, the DNA is TGCGCCAGCAGCCAAGATTTTCTGGGGGACTATGGCTACACCTCC.

The chain carries TRBV21-1 and TRBJ2-3; the table's D call TRBD1 went unverified against the DNA. TRBV21-1 is assigned pseudogene status. The CDR3 has 16 amino acids. CDR3 region: CASREPGPHGTDTQYF. DNA for the CDR3: TGTGCCAGTAGGGAGCCCGGGCCCCATGGCACAGATACGCAGTATTTT.

The V gene is TRBV25-1, the J gene TRBJ2-7; D remains ambiguous. Looked up from germline, CDR1 is MGHDK and CDR2 is SYGVNS. This CDR3 comprises 12 residues. Trimming removed 4 bases at V and 3 bases at J, with 7 bases between. The CDR3 reads CASSGISYEQYF. In DNA form, the CDR3 reads TGTGCCAGCAGTGGAATCAGCTACGAGCAGTACTTC.

This clonotype was seen many times. V gene TRBV12-3 or TRBV12-4 combines with J gene TRBJ2-5, with D perhaps matching TRBD1 (6 bases). There are 14 residues in the CDR3. V lost 6 bases and J 5 bases, leaving 16 bases between the germline ends. DNA for the CDR3: TGTGCCAGCAGCTACAGGGTCGATGGTGAGACCCAGTACTTC. It codes for CASSYRVDGETQYF.

This clonotype has at least ten counts. The V gene is TRBV6-5, the J gene TRBJ2-3; possible D gene TRBD2, 5 bases. Germline V gene data show CDR1 as MNHEY and CDR2 as SVGAGI. There are 14 residues in the CDR3. The V gene lost 6 bases and the J gene lost 1 base, with 11 bases spanning the gap. CDR3 in DNA: TGTGCCAGCAGGAGTGAGGGAGGCACAGATACGCAGTATTTT. It encodes CASRSEGGTDTQYF.

In its sample, this clonotype was seen many times. The rearrangement links TRBV12-3 or TRBV12-4 to TRBJ1-1, with D hard to call. This CDR3 has 17 amino acids. V lost 4 bases, J lost 4 bases, and 22 bases lay in between. CDR3 loop: CASSYPRALRKGTEAFF. CDR3 in DNA: TGTGCCAGCAGTTATCCCCGGGCCCTCCGAAAGGGCACTGAAGCTTTCTTT.

This clonotype was counted ten times or more. CDR3 region: CASSDQHVPYGYTF. As DNA, the CDR3 is TGTGCCAGCAGTGATCAGCACGTCCCCTATGGCTACACCTTC. The chain carries TRBV2 and TRBJ1-2; D not certain. V lost 3 bases and J lost 4, with 12 bases in between. CDR1 and CDR2 (germline): SNHLY, FYNNEI. The CDR3 is made up of 14 amino acids.

V gene TRBV3-1 combines with J gene TRBJ1-2; TRBD1 aligns across 7 bases. The CDR3 extends over 16 amino acids. The V and J ends lost 5 bases and 4 bases, in that order; junction bases with no gene match: 13. Germline CDR1 is LGHDT and CDR2 is YNNKEL (reference sequence). CDR3 in amino acids: CASSFSGTAPLYGYTF. The CDR3, as DNA: TGTGCCAGCAGCTTCTCCGGGACAGCCCCGCTCTATGGCTACACCTTC.

This clonotype occurred many times. V usage is TRBV4-3 and J usage is TRBJ2-7; D gene unclear. Deletions cut 0 bases from V and 3 bases from J, with 12 bases between. Germline V CDR1 and CDR2: LGHNA, YSLEER. The CDR3 runs to 15 residues. The CDR3 region has the DNA TGCGCCAGCAGCCAAGATATGGGCACCAGCTACGAGCAGTACTTC. Its translation: CASSQDMGTSYEQYF.